One T cell receptor (beta chain) is described in this entry. Antigen: not known. The repertoire was sequenced with immunoSEQ multiplex PCR; TCRdb's copy has only in-frame clones and lacks some. Of tens of thousands of clones in the sample, roughly 91% were seen once. This sample is part of a study of T cells in localized non-small cell lung cancer. Points from the study as a whole: A denser population of T cells in blood accompanied longer overall survival.

The CDR3 has 15 amino acids. Germline CDR1 reads SEHNR; CDR2 reads FQNEAQ (reference sequence). Deletions cut 2 bases from V and 5 bases from J, with 15 bases between. Sequenced material: peripheral blood, taken before any cancer treatment. The source of this sequence is a woman aged 40-75 years with stage I squamous cell lung carcinoma. The V gene is TRBV7-9, the J gene TRBJ2-5; no clear D gene. CDR3 sequence: CASSLKPTWGETQYF. As DNA, the CDR3 is TGTGCCAGCAGCTTAAAGCCGACGTGGGGTGAGACCCAGTACTTC.